This T cell receptor beta chain is from a study of blood T cell repertoires in COVID-19. Enrolled during active infection, Seattle patients were then followed longitudinally. Per the original data handling: Reference gene primer amplification gave nucleated cell count estimates. TCRdb's copy holds only in-frame clones and misses some; the assay was immunoSEQ multiplex PCR. That table is the source of V, J and clone size, and D and trimming were worked out from the DNA. Of 150,000 to 200,000 clones listed, 85% to 90% were seen once; the top ten hold around 12%. This CDR3 is built from 16 residues. V dropped 6 bases and J dropped 0; count of bases not matched to a gene: 6. Germline CDR1 and CDR2: MDHEN and SYDVKM.

The chain couples TRBV28 to TRBJ1-5; 9 nucleotides align to TRBD1. The origin of this receptor is a woman in her 70s with COVID-19, enrolled during active disease. The source material was peripheral blood. The CDR3 spells CASSKDRGISNQPQHF. For the CDR3, the DNA is TGTGCCAGCAGCAAAGACAGGGGGATTAGCAATCAGCCCCAGCATTTT.